The 22 T cell receptor beta chains reported below all come from one sample, sequenced in a study of T cell repertoires in aging, cancer and after chemotherapy. A mixed TRB-A/B primer pool amplified rearranged TRB by multiplex touch-down PCR. Each CDR3 protein gets one entry after TCRdb re-called the multiplex PCR reads with MiXCR. The data show around 900 distinct CDR3 sequences, roughly 26% seen once. The template was genomic DNA from peripheral blood, not RNA. Sequenced: blood. These receptors all stem from a human donor with a blood cancer.

There are a few counts of this clonotype. V and J are TRBV7-2 and TRBJ2-1; no firm D call. In germline, CDR1 is SGHTA, CDR2 FQGNSA. CDR3 length: 15 residues. The V end lost 5 bases, the J end lost 3 bases, and 14 bases lay between the germline ends. CDR3: CASSREPPYYNEQFF. The CDR3 DNA sequence: TGTGCCAGCAGCCGAGAGCCCCCTTACTACAATGAGCAGTTCTTC.

This clonotype is termed medium-sized. J is TRBJ1-5 and V is TRBV6-2 or TRBV6-3; D is perhaps TRBD1 (5 bases). Germline V gene sequence: CDR1 MNHEY, CDR2 SVGEGT. This CDR3 region has 16 residues. V lost 7 bases to trimming and J lost 0 bases, with 16 bases between them. Written as DNA, the CDR3 is TGTGCCAGCAACGAATGGGGGAGAGGTAGCAATCAGCCCCAGCATTTT. Translated, it gives CASNEWGRGSNQPQHF.

The chain links TRBV20-1 to TRBJ1-2; no definite D call. The V end was cut by 6 bases, the J end by 6 bases, with 8 bases between. The CDR3 totals 10 residues. Germline CDR1 reads DFQATT; CDR2 reads SNEGSKA (reference sequence). CDR3 residues: CSADRDGYTF. CDR3 nucleotides: TGCAGTGCGGATAGGGATGGCTACACCTTC.

This clonotype is deemed large. This chain connects TRBV29-1 to TRBJ1-3; weak D call: TRBD1 (5 bases). Looked up from germline, CDR1 is SQVTM and CDR2 is ANQGSEA. Trimming took 4 bases from V and 4 from J, leaving 20 bases between them. This CDR3 is built from 16 residues. The DNA of the CDR3 is TGCAGCGTTGGGGACTCGGCAGGAGCACTGGGAAACACCATATATTTT. Protein product: CSVGDSAGALGNTIYF.

The V gene is TRBV20-1, the J gene TRBJ2-3; weak D call: TRBD2 (6 bases). The length of the CDR3 is 13 residues. V lost 7 bases to trimming and J lost 0 bases, with 11 bases between them. From germline, CDR1 is DFQATT and CDR2 SNEGSKA (reference sequence). This chain's CDR3 is CSGRDPSTDTQYF. CDR3 in DNA: TGCAGTGGGCGGGATCCTAGCACAGATACGCAGTATTTT.

V usage is TRBV10-1 and J usage is TRBJ2-1, with D possibly being TRBD2 (6 bases). V was pared by 5 bases and J by 8 bases, with 22 bases between. Germline loops: CDR1 WNHNN, CDR2 SYGVQD (reference sequence). CDR3 size: 16 residues. As DNA, the CDR3 is TGCGCCAGCAGTCCACCCCCTAGCAAGGAGGGCCATGAGCAGTTCTTC. Its translation is CASSPPPSKEGHEQFF.

This clonotype rates as medium-sized. The rearrangement links TRBV6-1 to TRBJ2-7; D call uncertain. Germline V gene sequence: CDR1 MNHNS, CDR2 SASEGT. The CDR3 extends over 13 amino acids. V was shortened by 1 base and J by 3 bases, with 7 bases between the two germline ends. The CDR3 DNA follows: TGTGCCAGCAGTGAAGACAGATACTACGAGCAGTACTTC. Translation: CASSEDRYYEQYF.

This chain connects TRBV19 to TRBJ1-4; 10 bases line up with TRBD1. V gave up 0 bases and J gave up 0 bases; unmatched junction bases: 4. Germline CDR1 and CDR2: LNHDA and SQIVND (reference sequence). CDR3 length: 18 amino acids. In DNA, the CDR3 is TGTGCCAGTAGTATAGAGGGGGACAGGGGAGCAACTAATGAAAAACTGTTTTTT. Protein: CASSIEGDRGATNEKLFF.

This clonotype is large (0.1 to 1%) by share. V gene TRBV19 combines with J gene TRBJ2-3, with 8 bases that match TRBD1. The trim removed 3 bases at V and 2 bases at J, leaving 7 bases unmatched. Germline CDR1 is LNHDA and CDR2 is SQIVND (reference sequence). The CDR3 covers 16 residues. The CDR3: CASSMTGQGTTDTQYF. In DNA form, the CDR3 reads TGTGCCAGTAGTATGACTGGACAGGGAACCACAGATACGCAGTATTTT.

This clonotype was observed a handful of times. The chain links TRBV7-2 to TRBJ2-2; D is possibly TRBD1 (6 bases). Trimming pared 1 base from V and 7 bases from J, leaving 13 bases between. This CDR3 has 15 amino acids. Germline lookup yields CDR1 SGHTA and CDR2 FQGNSA. The CDR3 region has the DNA TGTGCCAGCAGCTTAGAAGGCAACAGGGACGGGGAGCTGTTTTTT. Its translation: CASSLEGNRDGELFF. The whole variable domain, remainder taken from reference TRBV7-2 and TRBJ2-2, is GAGVSQSPSNKVTEKGKDVELRCDPISGHTALYWYRQSLGQGLEFLIYFQGNSAPDKSGLPSDRFSAERTGGSVSTLTIQRTQQEDSAVYLCASSLEGNRDGELFFGEGSRLTVL.

In this sample, this clonotype is large. An end of the junction does not agree with germline; a read error may underlie this. The chain joins TRBV15 to TRBJ2-5; 7 bases are a match to TRBD1. Germline loops: CDR1 LNHNV, CDR2 YYDKDF (reference sequence). CDR3 length equals 11 residues. CDR3: CATSRDNRGVF. CDR3 nucleotides: TGTGCCACCAGCAGAGATAACAGGGGAGTCTTC.

This clonotype has more than one count but fewer than ten. V usage is TRBV19 and J usage is TRBJ2-7, with 9 bases identical to TRBD1. The CDR3 sequence is 16 residues long. Germline CDR1 LNHDA, CDR2 SQIVND (reference sequence). The J segment lost 0 bases and the V segment lost 4 bases, leaving 7 bases of the junction unmatched. The CDR3: CASSSPDRGGSYEQYF. CDR3 DNA: TGTGCCAGTAGTAGTCCGGACAGGGGTGGCTCCTACGAGCAGTACTTC.

This rearrangement joins TRBV28 to TRBJ2-7, with D unclear. Per germline, CDR1 MDHEN and CDR2 SYDVKM. CDR3 length: 15 amino acids. Trimming cost V 7 bases and J 2 bases, with 18 bases left between them. The CDR3 nucleotides read TGTGCCAGCACGCGACCCCCCGGATGGGCCTACGAGCAGTACTTC. Translated, it gives CASTRPPGWAYEQYF.

By proportion, this clonotype is medium-sized. This chain joins TRBV5-1 and TRBJ2-3; D gene unclear. V lost 0 bases and J 1 base, leaving 3 bases between the germline ends. The CDR3 covers 13 residues. Germline V gives CDR1 SGHRS, CDR2 YFSETQ. The CDR3 is CASSLVGTDTQYF. CDR3 sequence (DNA): TGCGCCAGCAGCTTGGTGGGCACAGATACGCAGTATTTT.

The chain is built from TRBV5-1 and TRBJ2-3, with TRBD2 identical over 10 bases. The CDR3 sequence is 15 residues long. The J segment lost 7 bases and the V segment lost 0 bases, leaving 5 bases of the junction unmatched. From germline, CDR1 is SGHRS and CDR2 YFSETQ. The chain's CDR3 is CASSLDGTSAYTQYF. As DNA, the CDR3 is TGCGCCAGCAGCTTGGACGGGACTAGCGCTTATACGCAGTATTTT.

This chain links TRBV27 with TRBJ1-2; D remains unclear. Between the trimmed V and J ends, which lost 2 bases and 4 bases, there was a span of 11 bases. Per the germline V gene, CDR1 is MNHEY and CDR2 is SMNVEV (reference sequence). CDR3 length: 14 amino acids. For the CDR3, the DNA is TGTGCCAGCAGTTTAAATCCGAAGGCCTATGGCTACACCTTC. This encodes CASSLNPKAYGYTF.

The chain carries TRBV7-2 and TRBJ2-7, with 11 bases identical to TRBD2. Germline V gene lookup returns CDR1 SGHTA and CDR2 FQGNSA. The CDR3 contains 15 residues. V shed 1 base, J shed 5 bases, and the junction held 4 bases outside the gene matches. CDR3 residues: CASSLGMTSGDEQYF. DNA of the CDR3: TGTGCCAGCAGCTTAGGCATGACTAGCGGGGACGAGCAGTACTTC.

This sequence joins TRBV13 and TRBJ2-7; TRBD1 matches at 10 bases. Trimming cost V 5 bases and J 0 bases; bases outside gene matches: 4. The length of the CDR3 is 15 residues. The V gene's germline CDR1 is PRHDT and CDR2 FYEKMQ (reference sequence). The CDR3 bases are TGTGCCAGCAGCGGCCGGGACAGGGGCTCCTACGAGCAGTACTTC. Its protein is CASSGRDRGSYEQYF.

Judged by abundance, this clonotype is large. The V and J genes are TRBV12-3 or TRBV12-4 and TRBJ2-1; 11 positions match TRBD2. The CDR3 is made up of 14 amino acids. The V segment lost 5 bases and the J segment 7 bases; nucleotides outside the gene matches: 4. The DNA for the CDR3 is TGTGCCAGCAGTCAGGGACTAGCGGTTAATGAGCAGTTCTTC. Translating gives CASSQGLAVNEQFF.

Note on this clonotype: This may be a read error: a much more frequent sequence differs by one nucleotide. The CDR3 sequence is CASSSFSFYNEQFF. CDR3 DNA sequence: TGTGCCAGCAGTTCCTTCAGTTTCTACAATGAGCAGTTCTTC. The V call is TRBV12-3 or TRBV12-4, the J call TRBJ2-1; no clear D gene. The CDR3 has 14 amino acids. Trimming left V 4 bases short and J 3 bases short, with 10 bases between.

The genes are TRBV5-4 and TRBJ1-6; D ambiguous. The CDR3 consists of 13 residues. V shed 4 bases and J shed 8 bases, with 10 bases lying between them. Germline values: CDR1 SGHNT, CDR2 YYREEE (reference sequence). Here the CDR3 reads CASSPPPYSPLHF. Written as DNA, the CDR3 is TGTGCCAGCAGCCCCCCCCCTTATTCACCCCTCCACTTT.

Turning to this clonotype: A much larger clone differs from this one at a single base, so this may be a read error. J is TRBJ2-2 and V is TRBV14; D ambiguous. Germline V gene sequence: CDR1 SGHDN, CDR2 FVKESK. CDR3 length: 14 residues. V dropped 0 bases and J dropped 10 bases, with 12 bases sitting between them. The chain's CDR3 is CASSQDPRRKELFF. The CDR3 DNA follows: TGTGCCAGCAGCCAAGATCCCAGGCGTAAGGAGCTGTTTTTT. Filled out from reference TRBV14 and TRBJ2-2, the complete variable domain reads EAGVTQFPSHSVIEKGQTVTLRCDPISGHDNLYWYRRVMGKEIKFLLHFVKESKQDESGMPNNRFLAERTGGTYSTLKVQPAELEDSGVYFCASSQDPRRKELFFGEGSRLTVL.